The sequence of this T cell receptor beta chain was determined in a study of blood T cell repertoires in COVID-19. V lost 1 base and J lost 5; bases outside the gene matches: 5. The V gene's germline CDR1 is KGHSH and CDR2 LQKENI. The CDR3 covers 14 residues. TCRdb keeps only in-frame clones here, not all; method: immunoSEQ multiplex PCR. Of around 130,000 clones in the sample, around 85% are singletons; the top ten hold around 4%. The sequenced material came from peripheral blood. The receptor's source is a human donor in a cohort sampled during active COVID-19. The V call is TRBV18, the J call TRBJ2-7; 7 bases agree with TRBD2. The CDR3 here is CASSPREGFDEQYF. CDR3 in DNA: TGTGCCAGCTCACCACGGGAGGGATTCGACGAGCAGTACTTC.